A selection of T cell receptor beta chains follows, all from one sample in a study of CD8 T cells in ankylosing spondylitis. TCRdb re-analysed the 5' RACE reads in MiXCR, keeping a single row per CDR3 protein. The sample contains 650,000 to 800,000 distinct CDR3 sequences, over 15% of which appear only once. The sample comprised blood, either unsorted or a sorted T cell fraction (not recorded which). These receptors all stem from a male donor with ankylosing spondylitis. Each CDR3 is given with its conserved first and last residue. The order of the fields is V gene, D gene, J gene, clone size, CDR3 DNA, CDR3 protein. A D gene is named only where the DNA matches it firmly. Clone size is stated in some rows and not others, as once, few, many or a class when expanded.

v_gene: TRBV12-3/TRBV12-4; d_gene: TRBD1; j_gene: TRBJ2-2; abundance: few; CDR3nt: TGTGCCAGCAGTTTGGGACAGGGTGGCGGGGAGCTGTTTTTT; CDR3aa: CASSLGQGGGELFF
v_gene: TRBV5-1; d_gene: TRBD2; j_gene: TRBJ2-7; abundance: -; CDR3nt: TGCGCCAGCAGCCTCCAGCGGGAGGAGTACGAGCAGTACTTC; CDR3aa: CASSLQREEYEQYF
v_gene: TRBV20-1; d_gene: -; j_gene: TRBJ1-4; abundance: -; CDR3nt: TGCAGTGCTTACCGGGGGGGCGTGAGTGAAAAACTGTTTTTT; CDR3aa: CSAYRGGVSEKLFF
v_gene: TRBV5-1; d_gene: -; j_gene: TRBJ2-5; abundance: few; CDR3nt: TGCGCCAGCGACAGGGGAGGGGGGCACGGAGAGACCCAGTACTTC; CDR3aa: CASDRGGGHGETQYF
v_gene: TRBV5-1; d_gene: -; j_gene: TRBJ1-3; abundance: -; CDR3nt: TGCGCCAGCAGCCTGGACGGGCCGGGGACTGGAAACACCATATATTTT; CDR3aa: CASSLDGPGTGNTIYF
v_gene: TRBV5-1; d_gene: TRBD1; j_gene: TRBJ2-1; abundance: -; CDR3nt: TGCGCCAGCAGCAGCGGTGGGACAGAATACAATGAGCAGTTCTTC; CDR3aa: CASSSGGTEYNEQFF
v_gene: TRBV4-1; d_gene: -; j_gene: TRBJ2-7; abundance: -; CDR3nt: TGCGCCAGCAGCCGCATTCCGGGACCGGACTACGAGCAGTACTTC; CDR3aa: CASSRIPGPDYEQYF
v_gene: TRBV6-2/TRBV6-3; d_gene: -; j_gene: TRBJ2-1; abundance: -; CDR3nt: TGTGCCAGCAGTCAGCGGTACAATGAGCAGTTCTTC; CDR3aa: CASSQRYNEQFF
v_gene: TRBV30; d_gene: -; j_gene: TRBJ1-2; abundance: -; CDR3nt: TGTGCCTGGAGCCAGGGTGGCGACTATGGCTACACCTTC; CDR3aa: CAWSQGGDYGYTF
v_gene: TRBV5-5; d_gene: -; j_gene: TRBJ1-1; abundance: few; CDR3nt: TGTGCCAGCAGCTCTACCTGGGACTTGAACACTGAAGCTTTCTTT; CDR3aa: CASSSTWDLNTEAFF
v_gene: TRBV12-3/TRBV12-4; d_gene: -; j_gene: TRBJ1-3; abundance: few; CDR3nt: TGTGCCAGCACCCCGGGGACCTATTTTTCTGGAAACACCATATATTTT; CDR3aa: CASTPGTYFSGNTIYF
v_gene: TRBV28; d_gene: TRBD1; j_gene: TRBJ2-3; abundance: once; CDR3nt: TGTGCCAGCAGTCAGACAGGGTTGGGGACAGATACGCAGTATTTT; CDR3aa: CASSQTGLGTDTQYF
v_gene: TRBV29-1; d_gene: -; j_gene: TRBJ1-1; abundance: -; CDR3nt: TGCAGCGTTGGGGGGTCAGGGGCCAACACTGAAGCTTTCTTT; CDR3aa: CSVGGSGANTEAFF
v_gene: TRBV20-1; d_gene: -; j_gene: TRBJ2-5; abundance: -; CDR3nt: TGCAGTGCTGCCAGGGTAGGGGGTCCCCAGTACTTC; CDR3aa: CSAARVGGPQYF
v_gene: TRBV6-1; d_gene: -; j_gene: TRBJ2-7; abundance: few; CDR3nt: TGTGCCAGCAGCCCGGGACTTCCCCACTCCTACGAGCAGTACTTC; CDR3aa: CASSPGLPHSYEQYF
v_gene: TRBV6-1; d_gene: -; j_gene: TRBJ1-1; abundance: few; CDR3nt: TGTGCCAGCAGAACCATCAGGGGTAACACTGAAGCTTTCTTT; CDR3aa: CASRTIRGNTEAFF
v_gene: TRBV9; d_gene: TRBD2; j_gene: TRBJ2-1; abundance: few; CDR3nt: TGTGCCAGCAGCGTCAAAGCTAGCGGGAGTAATGAGCAGTTCTTC; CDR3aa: CASSVKASGSNEQFF
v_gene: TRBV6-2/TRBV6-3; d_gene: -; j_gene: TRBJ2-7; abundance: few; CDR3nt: TGTGCCAGCAGCCCCGGACAGATTAGGACCTACGAGCAGTACTTC; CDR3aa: CASSPGQIRTYEQYF
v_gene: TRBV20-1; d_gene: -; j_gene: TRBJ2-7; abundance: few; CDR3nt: TGCAGTGCCCGGTCCGGGGGCGGGGGCGAGCAGTACTTC; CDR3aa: CSARSGGGGEQYF
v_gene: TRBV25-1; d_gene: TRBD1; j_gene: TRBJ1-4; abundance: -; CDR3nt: TGTGCCAGCAGGGGGACAGGGAGGGGTAGGGAAAAACTGTTTTTT; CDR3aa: CASRGTGRGREKLFF
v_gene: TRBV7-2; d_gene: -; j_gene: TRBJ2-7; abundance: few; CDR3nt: TGTGCCAGCTTCGAATCCGGTCTGTCCTACGAGCAGTACTTC; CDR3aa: CASFESGLSYEQYF
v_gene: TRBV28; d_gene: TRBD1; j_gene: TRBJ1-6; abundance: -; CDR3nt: TGTGCCAGCAGACCCTCGGGACAGTATAATTCACCCCTCCACTTT; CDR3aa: CASRPSGQYNSPLHF
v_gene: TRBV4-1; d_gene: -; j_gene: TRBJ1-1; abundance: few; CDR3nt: TGCGCCAGCAGCCAAGGGGGGACAATCACTGAAGCTTTCTTT; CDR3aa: CASSQGGTITEAFF
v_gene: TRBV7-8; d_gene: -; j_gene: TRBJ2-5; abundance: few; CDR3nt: TGTGCCAGCAGCTTAGGGCGGCAACAAGAGACCCAGTACTTC; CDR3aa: CASSLGRQQETQYF
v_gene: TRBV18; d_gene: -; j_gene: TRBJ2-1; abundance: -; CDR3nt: TGTGCCAGCTCACCGAAGGGCTGGGAGCAGTTCTTC; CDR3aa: CASSPKGWEQFF
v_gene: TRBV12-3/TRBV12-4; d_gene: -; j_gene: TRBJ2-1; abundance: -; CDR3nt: TGTGCCAGCAGTTTAAGCGAATACGTTGAGCAGTTCTTC; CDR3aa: CASSLSEYVEQFF
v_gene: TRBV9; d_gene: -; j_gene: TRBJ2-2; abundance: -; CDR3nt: TGTGCCAGCAGCGATCAACAGGGTACCCCGAACACCGGGGAGCTGTTTTTT; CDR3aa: CASSDQQGTPNTGELFF
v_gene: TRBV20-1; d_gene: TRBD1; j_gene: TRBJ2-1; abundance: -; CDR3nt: TGCAGTGCAATTGGATCCACCCGGGACAGGACATTCAATGAGCAGTTCTTC; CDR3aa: CSAIGSTRDRTFNEQFF
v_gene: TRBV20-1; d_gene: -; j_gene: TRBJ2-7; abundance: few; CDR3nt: TGCAGTGCTAGCCGACCCCAAACTTACGAGCAGTACTTC; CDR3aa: CSASRPQTYEQYF
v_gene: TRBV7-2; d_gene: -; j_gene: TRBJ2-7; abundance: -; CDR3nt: TGTGCCAGCAGCACCCGGACAAGCCTCGAGCAGTACTTC; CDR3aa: CASSTRTSLEQYF
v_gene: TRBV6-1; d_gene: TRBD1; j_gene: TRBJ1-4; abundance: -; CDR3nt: TGTGCCAGCAGGCCGGACAGGGGGCTGTGGGCTAATGAAAAACTGTTTTTT; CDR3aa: CASRPDRGLWANEKLFF
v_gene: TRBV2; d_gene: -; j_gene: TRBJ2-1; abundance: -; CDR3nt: TGTGCCGTACGAAACGGGGCCGGCTTGGAGCAGTTCTTC; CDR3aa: CAVRNGAGLEQFF
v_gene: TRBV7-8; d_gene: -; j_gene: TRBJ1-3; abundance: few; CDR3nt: TGTGCCAGCAGCCCCGACCTCCGGGACGTAGTCAGAAACACCATATATTTT; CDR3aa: CASSPDLRDVVRNTIYF
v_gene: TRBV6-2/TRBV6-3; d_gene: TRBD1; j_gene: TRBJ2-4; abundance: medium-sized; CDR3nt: TGTGCCAGCAGCCGGACAGGGAAAAACATTCAGTACTTC; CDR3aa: CASSRTGKNIQYF
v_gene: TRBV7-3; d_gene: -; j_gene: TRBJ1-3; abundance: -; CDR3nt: TGTGCCAGCCGAGAGAACTCTGGAAACACCATATATTTT; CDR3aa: CASRENSGNTIYF
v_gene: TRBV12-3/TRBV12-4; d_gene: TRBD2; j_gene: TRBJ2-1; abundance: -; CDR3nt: TGTGCCAGCAGCCTCTCGAGCGGGAGGGATAGGAATGAGCAGTTCTTC; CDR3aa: CASSLSSGRDRNEQFF
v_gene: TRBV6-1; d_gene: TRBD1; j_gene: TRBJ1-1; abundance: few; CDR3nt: TGTGCCAGCAGTCCACGGGACAGGGGCGCGGGGAACACTGAAGCTTTCTTT; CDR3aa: CASSPRDRGAGNTEAFF
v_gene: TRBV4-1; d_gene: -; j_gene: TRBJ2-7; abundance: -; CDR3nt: TGCGCCAGCAGCTCGGCCCTGGGGTCGATGGACGAGCAGTACTTC; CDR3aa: CASSSALGSMDEQYF
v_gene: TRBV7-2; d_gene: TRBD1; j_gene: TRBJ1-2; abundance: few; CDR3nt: TGTGCCAGCAGAGACCCCGGGACAGGGAACTATGGCTACACCTTC; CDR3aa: CASRDPGTGNYGYTF
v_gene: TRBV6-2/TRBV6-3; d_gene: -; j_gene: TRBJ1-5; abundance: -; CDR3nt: TGTGCCAGCAGTTCCTCGGGAGGAGTGAGCAATCAGCCCCAGCATTTT; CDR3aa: CASSSSGGVSNQPQHF
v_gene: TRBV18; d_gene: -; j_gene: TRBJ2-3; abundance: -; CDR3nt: TGTGCCAGCTCCCCCCTAGCGACCGAACCAGATACGCAGTATTTT; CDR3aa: CASSPLATEPDTQYF
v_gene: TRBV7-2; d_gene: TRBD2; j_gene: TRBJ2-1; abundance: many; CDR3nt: TGTGCCAGCAGCTTAGAGAGTAGCGGGAGCTATGAGCAGTTCTTC; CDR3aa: CASSLESSGSYEQFF
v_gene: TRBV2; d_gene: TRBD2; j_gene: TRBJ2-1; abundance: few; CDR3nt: TGTGCCAGCAAGTCCCGCGGGAGCAATGAGCAGTTCTTC; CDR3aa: CASKSRGSNEQFF
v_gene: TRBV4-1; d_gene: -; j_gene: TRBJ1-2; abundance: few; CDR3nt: TGCGCCAGCAGCCAATCCTCGAGGGAACTCTATGGCTACACCTTC; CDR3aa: CASSQSSRELYGYTF
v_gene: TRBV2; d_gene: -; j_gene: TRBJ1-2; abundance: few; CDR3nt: TGTGCCAGCAGTGAAGGTGGGCGAAGTAATAACTATGGCTACACCTTC; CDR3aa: CASSEGGRSNNYGYTF
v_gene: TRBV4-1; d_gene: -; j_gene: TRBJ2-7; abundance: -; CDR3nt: TGCGCCAGCAGGTCCGGGACTGATTCCTACGAGCAGTACTTC; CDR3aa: CASRSGTDSYEQYF
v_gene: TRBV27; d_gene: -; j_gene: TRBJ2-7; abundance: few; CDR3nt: TGTGCCAGCAGTGGCCGGACAGACCCCTACGAGCAGTACTTC; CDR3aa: CASSGRTDPYEQYF
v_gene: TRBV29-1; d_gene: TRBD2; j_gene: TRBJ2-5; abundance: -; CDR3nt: TGCAGCGTTGAACTCGGTTTGCTAGCGGGCCGAGAGACCCAGTACTTC; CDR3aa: CSVELGLLAGRETQYF
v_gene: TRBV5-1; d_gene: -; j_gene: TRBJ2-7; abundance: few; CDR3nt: TGCGCCAGCAGCTTTCAGGGGAGGACCACTCCTGACGAGCAGTACTTC; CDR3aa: CASSFQGRTTPDEQYF